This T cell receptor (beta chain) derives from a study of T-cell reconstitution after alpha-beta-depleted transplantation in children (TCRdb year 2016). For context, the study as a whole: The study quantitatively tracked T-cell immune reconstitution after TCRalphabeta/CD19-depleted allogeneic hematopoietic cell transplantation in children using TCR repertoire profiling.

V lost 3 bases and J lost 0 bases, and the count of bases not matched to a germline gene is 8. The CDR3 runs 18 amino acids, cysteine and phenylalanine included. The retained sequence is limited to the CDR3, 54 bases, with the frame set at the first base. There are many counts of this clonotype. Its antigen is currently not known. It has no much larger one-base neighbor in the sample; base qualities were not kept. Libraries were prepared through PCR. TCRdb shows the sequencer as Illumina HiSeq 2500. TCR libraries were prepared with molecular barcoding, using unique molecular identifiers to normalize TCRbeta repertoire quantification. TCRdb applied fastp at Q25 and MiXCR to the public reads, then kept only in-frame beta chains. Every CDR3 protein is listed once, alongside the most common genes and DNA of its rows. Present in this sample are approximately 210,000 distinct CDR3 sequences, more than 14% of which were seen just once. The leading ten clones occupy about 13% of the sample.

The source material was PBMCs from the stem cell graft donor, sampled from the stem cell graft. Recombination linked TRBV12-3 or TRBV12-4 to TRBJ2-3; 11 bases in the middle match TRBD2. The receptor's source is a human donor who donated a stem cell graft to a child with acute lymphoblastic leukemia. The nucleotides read TGTGCCAGCAGTTTGTGGTGGGCTAGCGGGAGGAGCACAGATACGCAGTATTTT. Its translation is CASSLWWASGRSTDTQYF.